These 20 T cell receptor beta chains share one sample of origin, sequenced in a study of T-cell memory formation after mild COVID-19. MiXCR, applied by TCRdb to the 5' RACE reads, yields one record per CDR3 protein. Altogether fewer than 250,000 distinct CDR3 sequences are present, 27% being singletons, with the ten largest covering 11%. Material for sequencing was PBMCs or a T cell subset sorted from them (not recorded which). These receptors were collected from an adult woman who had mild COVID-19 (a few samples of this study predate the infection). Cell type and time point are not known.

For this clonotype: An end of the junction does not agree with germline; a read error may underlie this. The CDR3 DNA is TGTGCCAGTAGTCTCGACAGGGCGCTGTATTTT. This sequence encodes CASSLDRALYF. The chain joins TRBV19 to TRBJ1-5, with 7 bases lining up with TRBD1. Germline-derived CDR1 and CDR2 are LNHDA and SQIVND (reference sequence). The CDR3 has 11 residues.

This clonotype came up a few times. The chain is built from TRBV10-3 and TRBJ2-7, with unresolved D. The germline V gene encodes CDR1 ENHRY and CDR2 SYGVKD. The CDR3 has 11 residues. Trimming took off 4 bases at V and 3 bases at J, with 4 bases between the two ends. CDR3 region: CAISAVYEQYF. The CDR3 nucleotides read TGTGCCATCAGTGCGGTCTACGAGCAGTACTTC.

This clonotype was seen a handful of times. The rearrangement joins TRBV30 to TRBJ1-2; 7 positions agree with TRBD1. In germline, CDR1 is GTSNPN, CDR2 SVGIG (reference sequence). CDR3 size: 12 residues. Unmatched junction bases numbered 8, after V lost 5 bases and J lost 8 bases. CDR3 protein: CAWSTGARGYTF. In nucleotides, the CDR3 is TGTGCCTGGTCCACAGGGGCGAGAGGCTACACCTTC.

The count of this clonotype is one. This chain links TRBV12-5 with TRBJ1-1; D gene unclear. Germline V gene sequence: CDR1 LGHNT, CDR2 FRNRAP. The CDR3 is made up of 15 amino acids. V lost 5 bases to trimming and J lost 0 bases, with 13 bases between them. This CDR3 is CASGDQEKMNTEAFF. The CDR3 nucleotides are TGTGCTAGTGGTGATCAGGAAAAAATGAACACTGAAGCTTTCTTT.

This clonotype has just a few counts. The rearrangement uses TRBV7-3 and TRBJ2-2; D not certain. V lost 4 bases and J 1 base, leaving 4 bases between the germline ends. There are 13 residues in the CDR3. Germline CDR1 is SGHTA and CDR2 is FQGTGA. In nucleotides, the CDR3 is TGTGCCAGCAGCTACGTGAACACCGGGGAGCTGTTTTTT. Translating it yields CASSYVNTGELFF.

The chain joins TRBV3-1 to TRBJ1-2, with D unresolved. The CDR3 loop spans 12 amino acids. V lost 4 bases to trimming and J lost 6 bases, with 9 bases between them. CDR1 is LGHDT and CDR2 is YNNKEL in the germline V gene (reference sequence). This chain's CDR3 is CASSRPGNGYTF. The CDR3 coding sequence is TGTGCCAGCAGCCGTCCCGGTAATGGCTACACCTTC.

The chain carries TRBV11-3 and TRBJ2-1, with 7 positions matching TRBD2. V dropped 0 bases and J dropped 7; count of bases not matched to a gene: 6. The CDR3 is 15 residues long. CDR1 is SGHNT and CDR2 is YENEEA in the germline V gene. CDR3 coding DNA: TGTGCCAGCAGCTTAGATTCAGCGGGATCTAATGAGCAGTTCTTC. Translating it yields CASSLDSAGSNEQFF.

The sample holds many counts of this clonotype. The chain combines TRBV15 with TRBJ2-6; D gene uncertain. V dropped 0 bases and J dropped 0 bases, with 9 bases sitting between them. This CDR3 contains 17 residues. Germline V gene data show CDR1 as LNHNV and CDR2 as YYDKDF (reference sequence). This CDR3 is CATSREGMGSGANVLTF. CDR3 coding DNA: TGTGCCACCAGCAGAGAGGGTATGGGCTCTGGGGCCAACGTCCTGACTTTC.

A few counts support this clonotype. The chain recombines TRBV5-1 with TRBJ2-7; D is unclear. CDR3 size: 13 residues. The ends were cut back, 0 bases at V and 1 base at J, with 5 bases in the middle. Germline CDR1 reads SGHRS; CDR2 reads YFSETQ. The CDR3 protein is CASSLGESYEQYF. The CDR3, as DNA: TGCGCCAGCAGCTTGGGAGAATCCTACGAGCAGTACTTC.

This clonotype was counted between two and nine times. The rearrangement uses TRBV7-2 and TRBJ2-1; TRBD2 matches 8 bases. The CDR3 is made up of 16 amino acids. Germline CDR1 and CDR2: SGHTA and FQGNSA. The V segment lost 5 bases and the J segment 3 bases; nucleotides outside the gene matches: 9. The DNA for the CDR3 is TGTGCCAGCAGCCCGGTACGGGGGGGGGACTACAATGAGCAGTTCTTC. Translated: CASSPVRGGDYNEQFF. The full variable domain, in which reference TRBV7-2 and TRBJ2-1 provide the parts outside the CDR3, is GAGVSQSPSNKVTEKGKDVELRCDPISGHTALYWYRQSLGQGLEFLIYFQGNSAPDKSGLPSDRFSAERTGGSVSTLTIQRTQQEDSAVYLCASSPVRGGDYNEQFFGPGTRLTVL.

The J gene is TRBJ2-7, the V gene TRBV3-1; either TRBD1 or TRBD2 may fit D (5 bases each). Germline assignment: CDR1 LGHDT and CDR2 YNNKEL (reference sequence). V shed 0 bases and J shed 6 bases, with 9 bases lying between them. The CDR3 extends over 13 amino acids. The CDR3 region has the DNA TGTGCCAGCAGCCAAGAGGGACCCAGCGAGCAGTACTTC. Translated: CASSQEGPSEQYF.

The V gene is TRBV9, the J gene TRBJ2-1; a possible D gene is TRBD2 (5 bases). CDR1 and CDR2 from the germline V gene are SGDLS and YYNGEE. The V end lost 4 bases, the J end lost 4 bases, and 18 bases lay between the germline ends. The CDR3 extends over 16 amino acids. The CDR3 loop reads CASSLQVGSGYNEQFF. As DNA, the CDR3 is TGTGCCAGCAGCCTCCAGGTAGGGTCGGGGTACAATGAGCAGTTCTTC.

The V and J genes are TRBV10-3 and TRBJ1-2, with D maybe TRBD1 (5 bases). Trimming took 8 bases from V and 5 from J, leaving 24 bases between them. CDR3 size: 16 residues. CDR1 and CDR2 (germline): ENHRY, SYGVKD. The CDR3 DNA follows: TGTGCCATCCACGGGGGGTCTCTGATATTTTGGTATGGCTACACCTTC. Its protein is CAIHGGSLIFWYGYTF.

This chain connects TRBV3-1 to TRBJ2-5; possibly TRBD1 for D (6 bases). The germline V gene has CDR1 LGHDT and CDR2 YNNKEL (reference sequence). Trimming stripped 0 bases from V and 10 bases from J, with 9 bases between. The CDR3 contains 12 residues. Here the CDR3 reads CASSQDRGGQYF. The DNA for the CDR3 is TGTGCCAGCAGCCAAGATCGAGGGGGCCAGTACTTC.

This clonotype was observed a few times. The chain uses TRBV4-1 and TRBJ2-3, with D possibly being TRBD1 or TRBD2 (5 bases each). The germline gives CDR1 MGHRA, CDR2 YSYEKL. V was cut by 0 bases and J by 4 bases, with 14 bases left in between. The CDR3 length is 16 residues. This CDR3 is CASSQEPGRAPDTQYF. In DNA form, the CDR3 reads TGCGCCAGCAGCCAAGAACCAGGGAGAGCTCCAGATACGCAGTATTTT.

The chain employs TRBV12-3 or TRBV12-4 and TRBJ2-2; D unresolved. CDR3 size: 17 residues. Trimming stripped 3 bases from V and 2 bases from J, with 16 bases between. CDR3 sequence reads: CASSLVQTTLNTGELFF. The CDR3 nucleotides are TGTGCCAGCAGTTTGGTACAGACAACCTTAAACACCGGGGAGCTGTTTTTT.

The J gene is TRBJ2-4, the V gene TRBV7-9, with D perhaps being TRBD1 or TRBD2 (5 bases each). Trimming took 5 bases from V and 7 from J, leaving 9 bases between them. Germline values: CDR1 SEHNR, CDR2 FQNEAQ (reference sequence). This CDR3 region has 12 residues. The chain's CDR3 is CASSPWGNIQYF. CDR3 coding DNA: TGTGCCAGCAGCCCTTGGGGGAACATTCAGTACTTC.

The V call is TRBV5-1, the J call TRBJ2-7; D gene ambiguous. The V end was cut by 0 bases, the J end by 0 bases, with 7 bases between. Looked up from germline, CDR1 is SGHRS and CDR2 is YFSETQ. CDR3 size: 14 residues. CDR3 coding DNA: TGCGCCAGCAGCTTGGATCCGAGCTCCTACGAGCAGTACGTC. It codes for CASSLDPSSYEQYV.

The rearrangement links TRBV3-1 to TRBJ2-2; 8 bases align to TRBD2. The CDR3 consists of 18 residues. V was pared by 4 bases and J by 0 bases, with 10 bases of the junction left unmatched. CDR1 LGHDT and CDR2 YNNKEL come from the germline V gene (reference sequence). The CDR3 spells CASSPPSGRGANTGELFF. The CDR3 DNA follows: TGTGCCAGCAGCCCGCCCTCCGGGCGGGGGGCGAACACCGGGGAGCTGTTTTTT.

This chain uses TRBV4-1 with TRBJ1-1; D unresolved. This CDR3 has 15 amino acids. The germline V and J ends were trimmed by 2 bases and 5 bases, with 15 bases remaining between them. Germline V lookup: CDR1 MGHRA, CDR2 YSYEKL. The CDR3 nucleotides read TGCGCCAGCAGCCAAATCGATTTTATGGGGACTGAAGCTTTCTTT. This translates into CASSQIDFMGTEAFF.